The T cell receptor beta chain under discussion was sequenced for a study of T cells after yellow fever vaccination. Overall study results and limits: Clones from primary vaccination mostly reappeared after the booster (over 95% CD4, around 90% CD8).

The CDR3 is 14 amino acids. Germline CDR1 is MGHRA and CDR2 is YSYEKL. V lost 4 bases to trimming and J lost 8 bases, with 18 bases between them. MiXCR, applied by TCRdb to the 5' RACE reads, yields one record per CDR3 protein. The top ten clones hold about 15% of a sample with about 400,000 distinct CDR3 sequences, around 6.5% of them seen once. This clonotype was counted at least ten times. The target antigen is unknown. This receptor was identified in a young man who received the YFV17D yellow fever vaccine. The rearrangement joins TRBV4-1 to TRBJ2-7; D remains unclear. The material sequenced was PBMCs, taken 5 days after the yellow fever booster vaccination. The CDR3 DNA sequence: TGCGCCAGCAGCCTGAGGACCGACCGAGAGAAGCAGTACTTC. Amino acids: CASSLRTDREKQYF.